Sequencing of this T cell receptor (beta chain) was carried out in a study of blood T cell repertoires in COVID-19. The CDR3 has 17 residues. Germline trimming cut 0 bases from V and 4 bases from J; bases unmatched to any gene: 7. Germline-derived CDR1 and CDR2 are LGHNA and YSLEER. This table comes from immunoSEQ multiplex PCR, and its TCRdb copy is limited to in-frame clones, with some not included. The sample carries 260,000 or so clones, around 90% recorded once. The source is a young man with active or convalescent COVID-19. The sample comprised peripheral blood. The gene calls are TRBV4-3 and TRBJ2-3; TRBD2 agrees at 10 bases. CDR3 region: CASSQDLQRGGSDTQYF. CDR3 coding DNA: TGCGCCAGCAGCCAAGACCTCCAGCGGGGGGGCTCAGATACGCAGTATTTT.